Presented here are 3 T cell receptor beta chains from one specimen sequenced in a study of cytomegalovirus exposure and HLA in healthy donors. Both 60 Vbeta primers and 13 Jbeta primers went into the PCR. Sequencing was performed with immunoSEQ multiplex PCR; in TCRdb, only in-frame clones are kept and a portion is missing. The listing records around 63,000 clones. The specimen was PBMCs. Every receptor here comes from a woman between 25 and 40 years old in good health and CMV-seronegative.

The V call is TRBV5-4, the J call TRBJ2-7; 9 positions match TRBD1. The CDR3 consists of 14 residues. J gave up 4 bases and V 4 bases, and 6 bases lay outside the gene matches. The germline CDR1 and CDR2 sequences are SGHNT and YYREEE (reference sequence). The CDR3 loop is CASSTDRGVYEQYF. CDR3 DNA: TGTGCCAGCAGCACGGACAGGGGTGTGTACGAGCAGTACTTC.

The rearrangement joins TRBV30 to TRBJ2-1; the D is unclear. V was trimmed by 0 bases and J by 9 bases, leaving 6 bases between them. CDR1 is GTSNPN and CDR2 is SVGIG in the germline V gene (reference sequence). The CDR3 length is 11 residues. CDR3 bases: TGTGCCTGGAGTGTAGGCGGTGAGCAGTTCTTC. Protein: CAWSVGGEQFF.

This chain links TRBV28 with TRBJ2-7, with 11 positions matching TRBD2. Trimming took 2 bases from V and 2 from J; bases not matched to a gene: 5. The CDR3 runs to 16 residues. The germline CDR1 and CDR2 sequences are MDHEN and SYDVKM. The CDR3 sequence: CASSLMELAGAYEQYF. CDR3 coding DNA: TGTGCCAGCAGTTTAATGGAACTAGCGGGAGCCTACGAGCAGTACTTC. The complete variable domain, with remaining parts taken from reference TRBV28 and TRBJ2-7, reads DVKVTQSSRYLVKRTGEKVFLECVQDMDHENMFWYRQDPGLGLRLIYFSYDVKMKEKGDIPEGYSVSREKKERFSLILESASTNQTSMYLCASSLMELAGAYEQYFGPGTRLTVT.